This paragraph reports one TCR beta chain. The data stem from a study of blood T cell repertoires in COVID-19. Whole-study context: Whether acute or convalescent, the COVID-19 samples came from the United States, Italy and Spain.

The germline V gene has CDR1 LNHDA and CDR2 SQIVND (reference sequence). The CDR3 runs 14 residues. With 3 bases removed from V and 4 bases from J, the gap between germline ends came to 9 bases. Those enrolled in Seattle joined during active infection and were followed longitudinally afterward. Per the study methods: Using reference gene primer amplification, nucleated cell counts were estimated. TCRdb's table, derived via immunoSEQ multiplex PCR, lists solely in-frame clones and lacks some. That table furnishes V, J and clone size, whereas the DNA furnished D and trimming. The repertoire holds 250,000 to 300,000 clones, about nine tenths seen once, with 12% in the top ten.

This clonotype originated in a woman aged 25-40 years with COVID-19, enrolled during active disease. Sequencing was performed on peripheral blood. V gene TRBV19 combines with J gene TRBJ1-4, with D perhaps TRBD1 (5 bases). CDR3 sequence (DNA): TGTGCCAGTAGTATTTCAGGGTATAATGAAAAACTGTTTTTT. Protein: CASSISGYNEKLFF.